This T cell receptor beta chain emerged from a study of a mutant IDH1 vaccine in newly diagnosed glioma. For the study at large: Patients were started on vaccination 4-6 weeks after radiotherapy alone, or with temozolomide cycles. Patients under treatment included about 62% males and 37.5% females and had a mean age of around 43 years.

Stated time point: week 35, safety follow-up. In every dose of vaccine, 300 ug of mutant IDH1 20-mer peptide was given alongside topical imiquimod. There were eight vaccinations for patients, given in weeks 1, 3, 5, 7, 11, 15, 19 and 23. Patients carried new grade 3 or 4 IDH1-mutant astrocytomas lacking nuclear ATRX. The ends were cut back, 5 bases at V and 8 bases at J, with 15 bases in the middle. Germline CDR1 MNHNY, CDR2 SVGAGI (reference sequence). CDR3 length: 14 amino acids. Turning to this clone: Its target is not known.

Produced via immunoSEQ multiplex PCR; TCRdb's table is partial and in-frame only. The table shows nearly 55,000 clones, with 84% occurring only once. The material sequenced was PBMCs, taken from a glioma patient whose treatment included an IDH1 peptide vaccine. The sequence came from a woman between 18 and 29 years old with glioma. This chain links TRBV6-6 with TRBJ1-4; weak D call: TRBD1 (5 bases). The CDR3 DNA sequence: TGTGCCAGCAGTGGCTCCCAGGGACGCGAAAAACTGTTTTTT. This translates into CASSGSQGREKLFF.